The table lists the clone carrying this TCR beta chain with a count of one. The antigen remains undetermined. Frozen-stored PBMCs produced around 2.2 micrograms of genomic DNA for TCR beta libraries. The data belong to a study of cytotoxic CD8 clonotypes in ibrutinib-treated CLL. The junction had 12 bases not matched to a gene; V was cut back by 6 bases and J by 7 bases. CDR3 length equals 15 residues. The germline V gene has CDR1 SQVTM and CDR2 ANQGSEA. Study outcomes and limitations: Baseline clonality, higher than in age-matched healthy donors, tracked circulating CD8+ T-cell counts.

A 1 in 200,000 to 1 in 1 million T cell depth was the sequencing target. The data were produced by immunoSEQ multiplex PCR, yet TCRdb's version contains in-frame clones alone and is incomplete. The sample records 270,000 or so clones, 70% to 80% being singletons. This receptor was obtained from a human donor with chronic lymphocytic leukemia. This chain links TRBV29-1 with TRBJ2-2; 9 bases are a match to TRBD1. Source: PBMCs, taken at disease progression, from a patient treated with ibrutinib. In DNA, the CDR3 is TGCAGCGTGGGACGGGACAGGGAACCACGCGGGGAGCTGTTTTTT. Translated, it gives CSVGRDREPRGELFF.